A single TCR beta chain is shown here with its context. Its antigen target is currently unknown. No clone much larger than this one lies a single base away; base qualities are absent. Participants in the prospective study were aged 18 to 89 years, lived in 20 to 30 United States geographic areas, and enrolled through a virtual design. To assign participants to cohorts, the prospective study relied on clinical history that participants themselves reported in a screening survey and a study questionnaire. Mobile phlebotomists in the prospective study collected whole blood, serum and a nasopharyngeal or oropharyngeal swab from every participant. Over a 2-month period, participants in the prospective study had the option of providing additional blood draws and questionnaires. Before DNA extraction, prospective study blood samples were shipped either frozen or at room temperature. The CDR3 has 16 amino acids, counting the end cysteine and phenylalanine. Just CDR3 DNA is preserved here, 48 bases in frame from base 1. V loses 1 base of germline sequence and J loses 4 bases, and the interval between the two ends is 15 bases. The germline V gene encodes CDR1 WSHSY and CDR2 SAAADI.

TCRbeta CDR3 regions were amplified from genomic DNA by means of the immunoSEQ Assay, a bias-controlled multiplex PCR. The original methods were these. Within the assay, amplification of reference gene primers was used to estimate how many nucleated cells each sample contained. Sequence reads were collapsed and filtered to measure the absolute abundance of every unique TCRbeta CDR3 rearrangement. Productive Simpson clonality was computed per sample as the square root of Simpson's diversity index over productive rearrangements. TCRdb took over this immuneACCESS table, retaining in-frame rearrangements with V and J assigned. Such tables are incomplete; in checked studies, under half of the missing clones stem from an unresolved V gene, and the remainder is unexplained. V, J and clone size reflect that table, while D and trimming were determined from the DNA. The sample table shows 300,000 to 500,000 clones, and approximately 88% are seen once. The ten largest clones capture roughly 2% of the sample.

The sample comes from a study of blood T cell repertoires in COVID-19 (dated by TCRdb to 2018 to 2021). About the study as a whole: The collaborator samples originated in the United States, Italy and Spain and spanned the acute and convalescent phases of COVID-19. The repertoires were made available in a free public database intended to serve as a resource for research on the immune response to SARS-CoV-2. Nearly every sample came with metadata listing a de-identified subject ID, COVID-19 status, age in years and sex. The samples were drawn from the first 160 participants of the ongoing ImmuneRACE study and from 950 to 1,500 subjects provided by 6 global collaborators. The prospective study material was composed of cDNA or gDNA derived from T cells, B-cell-depleted T cells, or PBMCs. Subjects who had been exposed to COVID-19, were actively infected with it, or had recovered from it provided the deeply sampled blood TCRbeta repertoires that made up the dataset. HLA class I and class II types, where available, came from metadata supplied by the sample provider rather than from assay-based typing. Paper-wide results and their limitations: How much clinical and demographic metadata was included differed by source and by participant, and the metadata was provided uncurated.

Sequenced material: PBMCs or T cells enriched from blood (not recorded which). The TCR sequence derives from a woman aged 40 to 50 with acute COVID-19. The chain is encoded by TRBV10-2 joined to TRBJ2-3; the D gene is perhaps TRBD2, from 5 matching bases. The CDR3 region reads CASSEWETYTPDTQYF. In nucleotides, the sequence is TGCGCCAGCAGTGAGTGGGAGACTTATACTCCAGATACGCAGTATTTT.